This TCR beta chain is from a study of shared clonotypes between healthy human individuals. Whole-study findings and limits: As a rule, naive subsets had a larger estimated richness than memory subsets. Relative to clonotypes present in all four donors, those not shared had lower generation probabilities.

Trimming stripped 2 bases from V and 4 bases from J, with 14 bases between. This CDR3 spans 15 amino acids. Germline V lookup: CDR1 SGHVS, CDR2 FNYEAQ. Naive CD8 cells comprised CD45RO-negative, CCR7-positively selected cells, excluding terminally differentiated effector memory CD45RA+ cells. With respect to this clone: The antigen remains unidentified.

In the authors' methods: Junction-only sequences produced by ImmunoSEQ had no quality scores, so filtering differed. Method: immunoSEQ multiplex PCR; TCRdb's copy keeps in-frame clones and lacks some. Clonal size and the V and J genes are those of that table, whereas D and trimming came from the DNA. The sample has roughly 550,000 clones, over 95% seen once. The rearrangement links TRBV7-6 to TRBJ2-5, with D possibly being TRBD1 or TRBD2 (5 bases each). Sequencing used naive CD8+ T cells sorted from blood. The clonotype comes from a woman aged 30 to 39 in good health. The CDR3 here is CASSLIRDGRETQYF. The CDR3 nucleotides are TGTGCCAGCAGCTTAATCAGGGACGGCCGAGAGACCCAGTACTTC.